Here is one T cell receptor (beta chain) with its context. V trimming: 7 bases; J trimming: 4 bases; junction bases outside the gene matches: 7. CDR1 and CDR2 from the germline V gene are WSHSY and SAAADI. CDR3 length: 14 amino acids. The data were taken from a study of blood T cell repertoires in COVID-19. Study as a whole: Material from acute and convalescent COVID-19 was sourced from the United States, Italy and Spain. Sources were T cells, B-cell-depleted T cells, or PBMCs; the material itself was cDNA or gDNA.

Per the original methods: Researchers report that nucleated cell counts were estimated from reference gene primer amplification. Assay: immunoSEQ multiplex PCR; the TCRdb copy retains only in-frame clones and omits some. That table gives V, J and clone size, and the DNA gave D and trimming. The profile shows about 150,000 clones, approximately 92% of them singletons. What was sequenced was peripheral blood. The V call is TRBV10-2, the J call TRBJ2-3; 8 nucleotides line up with TRBD2. The receptor was derived from an older woman with active COVID-19. CDR3 sequence: CASKTSGSADTQYF. CDR3 in DNA: TGCGCCAGCAAGACGAGCGGGAGCGCAGATACGCAGTATTTT.